Here is one T cell receptor (beta chain) with its context. Its antigen is still unknown. Germline V gene sequence: CDR1 SGHRS, CDR2 YFSETQ. This CDR3 has 15 residues. One blood sample of approximately 2.5 ml was taken from each donor. These data are taken from a study of monozygotic twins with inflammatory bowel disease. General observations from the study: Healthy co-twins, by inverse Simpson, had higher TCRbeta diversity than their siblings with IBD.

Reprocessing the 5' RACE reads, TCRdb reports a single entry for every CDR3 protein and omits DNA. This repertoire includes about 450,000 distinct CDR3 sequences. The clonotype was recovered from a human donor with ulcerative colitis or Crohn's disease, or a healthy co-twin of an affected twin (not recorded which). Sequenced: blood. The J gene is TRBJ2-1, the V gene TRBV5-1; without DNA, the TCRdb call of TRBD1 cannot be checked. Here the CDR3 reads CASSLGGADINEQFF. Together with reference TRBV5-1 and TRBJ2-1, the CDR3 gives the full variable domain: KAGVTQTPRYLIKTRGQQVTLSCSPISGHRSVSWYQQTPGQGLQFLFEYFSETQRNKGNFPGRFSGRQFSNSRSEMNVSTLELGDSALYLCASSLGGADINEQFFGPGTRLTVL.